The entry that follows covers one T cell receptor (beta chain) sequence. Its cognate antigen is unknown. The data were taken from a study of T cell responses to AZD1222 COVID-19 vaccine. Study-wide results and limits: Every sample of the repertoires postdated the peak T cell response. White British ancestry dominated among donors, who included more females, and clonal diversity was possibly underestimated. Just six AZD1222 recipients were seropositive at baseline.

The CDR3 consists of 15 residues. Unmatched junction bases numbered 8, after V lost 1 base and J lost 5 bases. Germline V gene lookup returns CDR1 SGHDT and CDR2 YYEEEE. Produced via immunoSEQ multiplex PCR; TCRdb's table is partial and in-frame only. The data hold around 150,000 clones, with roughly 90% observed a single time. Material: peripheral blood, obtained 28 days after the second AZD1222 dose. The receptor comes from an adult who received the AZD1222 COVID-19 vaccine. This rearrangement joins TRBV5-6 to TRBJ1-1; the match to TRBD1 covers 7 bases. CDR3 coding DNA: TGTGCCAGCAGCTTGTTGACAGGGCCAAAGACTGAAGCTTTCTTT. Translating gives CASSLLTGPKTEAFF.